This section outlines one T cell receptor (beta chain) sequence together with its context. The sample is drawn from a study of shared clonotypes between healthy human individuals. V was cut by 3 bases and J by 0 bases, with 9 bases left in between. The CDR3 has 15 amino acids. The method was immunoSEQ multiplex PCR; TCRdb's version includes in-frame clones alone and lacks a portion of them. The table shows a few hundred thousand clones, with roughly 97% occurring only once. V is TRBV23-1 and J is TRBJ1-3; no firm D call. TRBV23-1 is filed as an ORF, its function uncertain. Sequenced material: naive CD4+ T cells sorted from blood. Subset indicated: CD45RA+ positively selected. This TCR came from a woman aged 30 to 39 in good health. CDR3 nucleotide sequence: TGCGCCAGCAGTCACGGGATTATCTCTGGAAACACCATATATTTT. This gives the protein CASSHGIISGNTIYF.